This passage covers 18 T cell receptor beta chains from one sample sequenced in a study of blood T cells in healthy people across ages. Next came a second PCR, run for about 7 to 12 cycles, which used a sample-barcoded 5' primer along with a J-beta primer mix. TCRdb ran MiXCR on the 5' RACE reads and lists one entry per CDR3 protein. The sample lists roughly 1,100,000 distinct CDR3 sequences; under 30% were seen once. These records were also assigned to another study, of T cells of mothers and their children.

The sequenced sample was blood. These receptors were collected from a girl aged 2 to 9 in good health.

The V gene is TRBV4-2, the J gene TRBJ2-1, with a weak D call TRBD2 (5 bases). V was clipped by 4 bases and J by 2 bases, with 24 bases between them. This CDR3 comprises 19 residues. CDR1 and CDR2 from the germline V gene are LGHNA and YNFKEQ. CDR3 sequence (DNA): TGTGCCAGCAGCCCCCGCGCGTCGGTCGCGGGTTTAACCTACAATGAGCAGTTCTTC. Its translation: CASSPRASVAGLTYNEQFF.

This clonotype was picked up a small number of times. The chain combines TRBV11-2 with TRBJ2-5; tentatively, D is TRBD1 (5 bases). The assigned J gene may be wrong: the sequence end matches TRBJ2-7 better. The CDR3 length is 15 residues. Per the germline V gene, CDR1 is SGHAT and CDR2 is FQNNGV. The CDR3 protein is CASRTEWGVDDEQYV. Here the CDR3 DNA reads TGTGCCAGCAGGACAGAGTGGGGTGTCGACGACGAGCAGTACGTC.

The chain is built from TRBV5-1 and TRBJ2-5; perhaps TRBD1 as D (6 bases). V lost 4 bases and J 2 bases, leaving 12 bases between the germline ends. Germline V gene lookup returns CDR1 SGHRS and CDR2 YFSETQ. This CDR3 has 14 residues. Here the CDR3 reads CASSGGQLQETQYF. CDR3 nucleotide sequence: TGCGCCAGCAGCGGCGGACAGCTACAAGAGACCCAGTACTTC.

CDR3 sequence: CASSLQRTAYGYTF. CDR3 nucleotide sequence: TGTGCCAGCAGCTTGCAAAGGACAGCCTATGGCTACACCTTC. V is TRBV5-5 and J is TRBJ1-2, with D tentatively TRBD1 (6 bases). The V and J ends lost 1 base and 4 bases respectively, with 11 bases between them. This CDR3 spans 14 amino acids. Germline loops: CDR1 SGHKS, CDR2 YYEKEE (reference sequence). The full variable domain, its missing parts supplied by reference TRBV5-5 and TRBJ1-2, is DAGVTQSPTHLIKTRGQQVTLRCSPISGHKSVSWYQQVLGQGPQFIFQYYEKEERGRGNFPDRFSARQFPNYSSELNVNALLLGDSALYLCASSLQRTAYGYTFGSGTRLTVV.

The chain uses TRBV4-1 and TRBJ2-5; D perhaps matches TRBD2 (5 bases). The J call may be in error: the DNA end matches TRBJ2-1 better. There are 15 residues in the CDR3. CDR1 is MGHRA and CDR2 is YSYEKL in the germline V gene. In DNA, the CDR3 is TGCGCCAGCAGCCGGGGTGGGCTCGGGGTCAGTGAGCAGTTCTTC. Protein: CASSRGGLGVSEQFF.

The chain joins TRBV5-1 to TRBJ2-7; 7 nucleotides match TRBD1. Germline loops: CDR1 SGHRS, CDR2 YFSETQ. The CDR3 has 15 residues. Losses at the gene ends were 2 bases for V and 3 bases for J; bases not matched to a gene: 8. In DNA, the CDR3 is TGCGCCAGCAGCTTAGGGGGCGCAAAGGACTACGAGCAGTACTTC. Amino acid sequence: CASSLGGAKDYEQYF.

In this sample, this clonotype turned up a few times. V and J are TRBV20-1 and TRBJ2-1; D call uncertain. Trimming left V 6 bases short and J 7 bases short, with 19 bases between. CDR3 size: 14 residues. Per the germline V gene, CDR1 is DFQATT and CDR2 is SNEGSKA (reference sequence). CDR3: CSARPGLGGNEQFF. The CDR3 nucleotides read TGCAGTGCCAGGCCTGGCCTGGGTGGGAATGAGCAGTTCTTC.

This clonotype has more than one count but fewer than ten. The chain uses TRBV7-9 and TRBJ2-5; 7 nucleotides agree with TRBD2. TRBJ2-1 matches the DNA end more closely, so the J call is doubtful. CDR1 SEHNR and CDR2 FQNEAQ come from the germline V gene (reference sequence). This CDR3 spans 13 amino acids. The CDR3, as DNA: TGTGCCAGCAGCCATCGACTAGCCATTGAGCAGTTCTTC. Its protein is CASSHRLAIEQFF.

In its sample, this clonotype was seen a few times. CDR3 sequence: CSVAGSYGYTF. The CDR3 DNA sequence: TGCAGCGTTGCGGGGAGCTATGGCTACACCTTC. This chain links TRBV29-1 with TRBJ1-2; D uncertain. This CDR3 is 11 amino acids long. Germline CDR1 reads SQVTM; CDR2 reads ANQGSEA. V shed 4 bases and J shed 4 bases, with 7 bases lying between them.

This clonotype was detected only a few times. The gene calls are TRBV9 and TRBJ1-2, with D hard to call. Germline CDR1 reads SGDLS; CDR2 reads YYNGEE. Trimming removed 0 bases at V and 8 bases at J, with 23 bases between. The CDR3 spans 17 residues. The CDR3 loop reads CASSVAPWGTKSEGYTF. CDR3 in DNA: TGTGCCAGCAGCGTAGCCCCCTGGGGAACGAAATCTGAAGGCTACACCTTC. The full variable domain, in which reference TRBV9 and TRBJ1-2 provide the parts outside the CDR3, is DSGVTQTPKHLITATGQRVTLRCSPRSGDLSVYWYQQSLDQGLQFLIQYYNGEERAKGNILERFSAQQFPDLHSELNLSSLELGDSALYFCASSVAPWGTKSEGYTFGSGTRLTVV.

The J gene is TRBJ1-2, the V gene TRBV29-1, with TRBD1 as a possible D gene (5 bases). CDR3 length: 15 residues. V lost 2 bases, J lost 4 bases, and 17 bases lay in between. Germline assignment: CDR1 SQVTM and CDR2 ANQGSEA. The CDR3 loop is CSVELEDGGIYGYTF. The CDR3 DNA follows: TGCAGCGTTGAATTGGAAGATGGGGGGATCTATGGCTACACCTTC.

CDR3 DNA: TGTGCCAGCAGCTCACTCGTTAATGAGCAGTTCTTC. Its protein is CASSSLVNEQFF. The chain employs TRBV28 and TRBJ2-1; D gene unclear. In germline, CDR1 is MDHEN, CDR2 SYDVKM. Trimming left V 6 bases short and J 7 bases short, with 10 bases between. CDR3 length: 12 amino acids.

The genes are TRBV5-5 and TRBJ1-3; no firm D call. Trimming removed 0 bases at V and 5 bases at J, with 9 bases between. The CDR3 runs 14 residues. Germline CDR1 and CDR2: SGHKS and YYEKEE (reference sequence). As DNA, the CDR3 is TGTGCCAGCAGCTTGGGAACAGTCCGAAACACCATATATTTT. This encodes CASSLGTVRNTIYF.

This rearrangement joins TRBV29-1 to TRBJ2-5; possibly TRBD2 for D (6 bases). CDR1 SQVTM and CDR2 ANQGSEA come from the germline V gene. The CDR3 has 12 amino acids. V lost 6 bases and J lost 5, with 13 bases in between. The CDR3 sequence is CSVKTGGETQYF. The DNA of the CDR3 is TGCAGCGTCAAAACTGGAGGGGAGACCCAGTACTTC.

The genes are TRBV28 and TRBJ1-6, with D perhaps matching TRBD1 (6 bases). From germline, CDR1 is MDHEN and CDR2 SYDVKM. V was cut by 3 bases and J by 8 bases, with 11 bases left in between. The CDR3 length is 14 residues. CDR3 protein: CASSLRTAYSPLHF. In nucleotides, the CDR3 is TGTGCCAGCAGTTTGAGGACAGCGTATTCACCCCTCCACTTT. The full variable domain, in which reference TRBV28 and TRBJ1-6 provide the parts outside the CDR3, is DVKVTQSSRYLVKRTGEKVFLECVQDMDHENMFWYRQDPGLGLRLIYFSYDVKMKEKGDIPEGYSVSREKKERFSLILESASTNQTSMYLCASSLRTAYSPLHFGNGTRLTVT.

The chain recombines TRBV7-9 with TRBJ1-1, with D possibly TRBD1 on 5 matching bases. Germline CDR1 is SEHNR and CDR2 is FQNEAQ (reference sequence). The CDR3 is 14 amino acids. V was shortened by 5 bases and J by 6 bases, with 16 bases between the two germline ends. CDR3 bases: TGTGCCAGCAGCCCTAGAACCTTGGGGGCTGAAGCTTTCTTT. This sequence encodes CASSPRTLGAEAFF.

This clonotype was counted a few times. The CDR3 nucleotides are TGTGCCAGCAACCAAAGGGGGGCAGGTCGAGAGACCCAGTACTTC. As protein: CASNQRGAGRETQYF. The rearrangement uses TRBV6-5 and TRBJ2-5; D is possibly TRBD1 or TRBD2 (6 bases each). Germline V CDR1 and CDR2: MNHEY, SVGAGI. Trimming shortened V by 7 bases and J by 4 bases, and 19 bases separated the two germline ends. The CDR3 loop spans 15 amino acids.

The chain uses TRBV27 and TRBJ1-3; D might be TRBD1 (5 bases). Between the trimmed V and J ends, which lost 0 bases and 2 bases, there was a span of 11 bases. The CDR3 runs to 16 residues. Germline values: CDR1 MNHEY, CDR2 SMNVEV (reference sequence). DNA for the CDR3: TGTGCCAGCAGTTTATCGATGTCAGGGCCTGGAAACACCATATATTTT. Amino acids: CASSLSMSGPGNTIYF.